Below, 13 T cell receptor beta chains from the same sample are listed, as sequenced in a study of molecular identifiers for immune sequencing clone quantification. Via MiXCR, TCRdb re-called the PCR reads, giving one row per CDR3 protein. The sample yields more than 300,000 distinct CDR3 sequences, about 22% seen once. The specimen sequenced was naive CD8+ T cells from blood, with Jurkat cell RNA spiked in. Subset indicated: FACS-sorted CD8+CD4-CCR7+CD45RA+ naive T cells. These receptors all come from a human donor in good health. Some libraries in this study had Jurkat cell RNA spiked in.

In its sample, this clonotype was seen many times. The chain is built from TRBV6-6 and TRBJ1-4; D is unresolved. Trimming stripped 5 bases from V and 4 bases from J, with 2 bases between. The CDR3 extends over 11 amino acids. Looked up from germline, CDR1 is MNHNY and CDR2 is SVGAGI (reference sequence). The CDR3 is CASSNNEKLFF. In DNA, the CDR3 is TGTGCCAGCAGTAATAATGAAAAACTGTTTTTT.

The rearrangement joins TRBV3-1 to TRBJ1-6; maybe TRBD1 (5 bases). V was cut by 1 base and J by 4 bases, with 8 bases left in between. The CDR3 is 15 residues long. Germline lookup yields CDR1 LGHDT and CDR2 YNNKEL (reference sequence). In nucleotides, the CDR3 is TGTGCCAGCAGCCAAGGGCAGGGTTATAATTCACCCCTCCACTTT. Encoded protein: CASSQGQGYNSPLHF.

There are many counts of this clonotype. The genes are TRBV9 and TRBJ2-3, with D unclear. This CDR3 contains 14 residues. Trimming left V 4 bases short and J 2 bases short, with 11 bases between. Germline V CDR1 and CDR2: SGDLS, YYNGEE. The CDR3 nucleotides read TGTGCCAGCAGCCCCAAGGGCTTCACAGATACGCAGTATTTT. Protein sequence: CASSPKGFTDTQYF.

On this clonotype: In this CDR3 the conserved last residue, phenylalanine or tryptophan, is missing, so a read error is likely. CDR3 in amino acids: CASSVERDYGSPLHS. As DNA, the CDR3 is TGTGCCAGCAGCGTAGAGAGGGACTATGGTTCACCCCTCCACTCT. The chain carries TRBV9 and TRBJ1-6; tentatively, D is TRBD1 (5 bases). With 0 bases removed from V and 9 bases from J, the gap between germline ends came to 13 bases. The CDR3 length is 15 residues. The germline V gene has CDR1 SGDLS and CDR2 YYNGEE.

This clonotype was found a few times. Given a much more abundant clone one base away, this may be a read error. This sequence joins TRBV13 and TRBJ2-5; 8 bases fit TRBD1. The CDR3 runs 17 residues. Germline CDR1 reads PRHDT; CDR2 reads FYEKMQ (reference sequence). CDR3 sequence reads: CASSSGQVEEGQEAQYF. CDR3 in DNA: TGTGCCAGCAGCTCGGGACAGGTGGAGGAGGGGCAAGAGGCCCAGTACTTC. The variable domain in full, with the rest retrieved from reference TRBV13 and TRBJ2-5, is AAGVIQSPRHLIKEKRETATLKCYPIPRHDTVYWYQQGPGQDPQFLISFYEKMQSDKGSIPDRFSAQQFSDYHSELNMSSLELGDSALYFCASSSGQVEEGQEAQYFGPGTRLLVL.

This clonotype was seen just once. A much larger clone lies a single base off, so this may be a read error. The J gene is TRBJ2-5, the V gene TRBV15; D remains ambiguous. CDR3 length: 15 residues. The germline V gene encodes CDR1 LNHNV and CDR2 YYDKDF (reference sequence). The CDR3 region has the DNA TGTGCCACCAGAAGAGATGGTCAAGGAGAAGAGACCCAGTACTTC. It codes for CATRRDGQGEETQYF.

This clonotype has a count of ten or more. This sequence joins TRBV19 and TRBJ1-1, with 9 nucleotides matching TRBD1. V shed 10 bases and J 5 bases; nucleotides not matched to a gene: 5. This CDR3 has 12 residues. Germline CDR1 is LNHDA and CDR2 is SQIVND (reference sequence). DNA for the CDR3: TGTGCCACCGGACAGGGGAGGACTGAAGCTTTCTTT. The encoded protein is CATGQGRTEAFF.

Notes on this clonotype: A read error is possible here, since a much larger clone lies one base away. The CDR3 is CAGSVGTGYYEQYF. The CDR3 coding sequence is TGTGCCGGCAGCGTAGGAACGGGATACTACGAGCAGTACTTC. This chain connects TRBV9 to TRBJ2-7; possibly TRBD2 for D (5 bases). Germline lookup yields CDR1 SGDLS and CDR2 YYNGEE. This CDR3 is built from 14 residues.

There are many counts of this clonotype. This chain uses TRBV6-2 or TRBV6-3 with TRBJ1-1; possible D gene TRBD1, 5 bases. V was clipped by 7 bases and J by 0 bases, with 12 bases between them. Looked up from germline, CDR1 is MNHEY and CDR2 is SVGEGT. The CDR3 has 14 residues. The CDR3 loop is CASNQQEMNTEAFF. The CDR3, as DNA: TGTGCCAGCAACCAACAGGAGATGAACACTGAAGCTTTCTTT.

A remark on this clonotype: This may come from a read error, since a much larger clone is one base off. V and J are TRBV18 and TRBJ2-5; D possibly uses TRBD1 or TRBD2 (5 bases each). CDR3 length: 14 residues. V dropped 3 bases and J dropped 7 bases, with 15 bases sitting between them. Per the germline V gene, CDR1 is KGHSH and CDR2 is LQKENI. DNA for the CDR3: TGTGCCAGCTCACCCCCGGGGTCAAGGGGGACCCAGTACTTC. It specifies CASSPPGSRGTQYF.

Concerning this clonotype: This may be a read error: a much more frequent sequence differs by one nucleotide. The CDR3 end shows no conserved phenylalanine or tryptophan, and so a read error is likely. This rearrangement joins TRBV7-9 to TRBJ1-4; no reliable D call. CDR1 and CDR2 (germline): SEHNR, FQNEAQ (reference sequence). This CDR3 comprises 16 residues. V was cut by 5 bases and J by 0 bases, with 13 bases left in between. The chain's CDR3 is CASSARTAATNEKLFL. CDR3 coding DNA: TGTGCCAGCAGCGCCCGGACGGCAGCAACTAATGAAAAACTGTTTCTT.

Points on this clonotype: A much larger clone differs by one base, so this may be a read error. V is TRBV7-9 and J is TRBJ1-2, with D possibly matching TRBD1 (5 bases). The CDR3 consists of 14 residues. Trimming pared 4 bases from V and 4 bases from J, leaving 13 bases between. Germline V gives CDR1 SEHNR, CDR2 FQNEAQ (reference sequence). CDR3 in amino acids: CASSSGRVGYGYTF. As DNA, the CDR3 is TGTGCCAGCAGCTCGGGCAGGGTGGGCTATGGCTACACCTTC.

The rearrangement joins TRBV7-9 to TRBJ2-5, with 13 bases aligning to TRBD2. The length of the CDR3 is 15 residues. Germline V gives CDR1 SEHNR, CDR2 FQNEAQ (reference sequence). Losses at the gene ends were 5 bases for V and 6 bases for J; bases not matched to a gene: 6. The CDR3 loop is CASSLGLAGDKTQYF. The CDR3 bases are TGTGCCAGCAGCCTAGGACTAGCGGGAGATAAGACCCAGTACTTC.